Reported below is one TCR beta chain. Its cognate antigen has yet to be identified. Qualities for individual bases were not recorded, and no much larger clone is one base off. These data originate in a study of shared clonotypes between healthy human individuals (dated by TCRdb to 2018 to 2020). With respect to the entire study: A few men and a couple of women, aged 18 to 49 years, made up the cohort. For each donor, CD4 naive and CD4 memory were each given three plates, CD8 naive was given two plates, and CD8 memory was given one plate. To estimate repertoire size and how much clonotypes are shared between individuals, the study performed deep sequencing of blood TCR repertoires from five healthy adults. To increase sequencing depth and limit assay-specific biases, TCR repertoire library preparation and sequencing were carried out by different laboratories using diverse techniques. Per donor, leukapheresis produced somewhere between about 0.8 and 9 billion PBMCs.

CD8 naive samples were CD45RO-negative cells positively selected for CCR7, giving a CD45RA+CCR7+ population that excluded TemRA cells. Healthy HIV-negative adults with no recently reported acute infections or vaccinations were included as donors. All donors were Caucasian adults living in Nashville, Tennessee, USA. Blood was collected by leukapheresis, and PBMCs were isolated by Ficoll-Histopaque density gradient centrifugation and then cryopreserved in liquid nitrogen vapor phase. Purity and quantity of every magnetically sorted T cell population were checked by analytical flow cytometry. Genomic DNA was isolated from each sorted fraction and quantified by UV absorbance on a Nanodrop 2000c. Study-level results and caveats: Sampling was limited to blood, and TCR repertoires in tissue likely differ from TCR repertoires in blood. Sharing across a handful of donors was observed for approximately 5% of naive CD4, over 3% of naive CD8, over 2% of memory CD4, and around 0.42% of memory CD8 clonotypes. Clonotypes shared by all four sorted-subset donors showed higher generation probabilities than non-shared clonotypes. The genetic and exposure-history diversity represented was limited by the small number of donors. Estimated clonotype richness was generally larger for naive than for memory subsets. Even with the large sequencing depth, rarefaction of the sorted-subset datasets indicated that sequencing was incomplete. Pairwise subsampling led to the expectation that sequencing depth would affect the degree of clonotype sharing among donors.

TCR CDR3 regions were amplified from genomic DNA by multiplex PCR using the deep immunoSEQ assay. Extracted genomic DNA from each cell subset was distributed evenly across all wells of several immunoSEQ 96-well plates, and each plate was treated as a replicate. Each replicate PCR for sorted subsets received about 210 ng genomic DNA, equal to roughly 29,000 T cell genomes. Purified libraries were measured with a Qubit 3.0 fluorometer, size-checked on a Bioanalyzer 2100, and measured again with the KAPA Library Quantification kit. Each immunoSEQ 96-well plate was sequenced on its own single-read 150-cycle Illumina NextSeq 550 flow cell. The study's processing was this. Because the immunoSEQ output held only junctional sequences and lacked quality scores, the filtering could not match the filtering applied to full-length reads. Sequences were annotated with PyIR, a Python wrapper for IgBLAST v1.9, using IMGT germline references to assign V/J genes and CDR3. Reads with weak V/J assignments (E-value above 1e-6), missing CDR3, stop codons, out-of-frame junctions, or ambiguous translated residues were removed. V3J clonotypes were defined as sequences sharing the same inferred V gene, J gene, and CDR3 amino acid sequence. To compute the percentage overlap between repertoires, the number of shared unique clonotypes was divided by the size of the smaller repertoire. RTK rarefaction, the Chao1 estimator, and Recon v2.1 estimates of unobserved clonotypes were used to assess repertoire richness. Generation probabilities for all TCRbeta clonotypes obtained by the gDNA method from a few donors were computed using OLGA. Not all clones reach the TCRdb copy of this immuneACCESS table, which keeps in-frame sequences only. Checked studies attribute under half of the gap to unresolved V genes and leave the rest unexplained. V and J calls and clone size are given by that table; D and trimming were obtained from the DNA. The table for this sample lists over 2,000,000 clones; around 95% of them were counted only once. Over 1.5% of the sample goes to the ten largest clones.

From the cysteine up to the phenylalanine, the CDR3 has a length of 15 residues. CDR3 DNA is the only sequence kept; it has 45 bases, read in frame from the first base. The germline V gene encodes CDR1 SGHDT and CDR2 YYEEEE. Deletion took 4 bases off V and 0 bases off J, with a span of 11 bases between the germline ends. The V and J segments used are TRBV5-6 and TRBJ1-5; the D gene is perhaps TRBD1, on 5 matching bases. Material for sequencing was naive CD8+ T cells from PBMCs. In light of the paper, this sample's cell subset or site label describes: CD45RA+CCR7+. This TCR was sampled from a man younger than 35 in good health. Some clones in this sample may be carry-over from other donors' samples. The DNA sequence reads TGTGCCAGCAGCCTGGGACTGAATAGCAATCAGCCCCAGCATTTT. This codes for CASSLGLNSNQPQHF.